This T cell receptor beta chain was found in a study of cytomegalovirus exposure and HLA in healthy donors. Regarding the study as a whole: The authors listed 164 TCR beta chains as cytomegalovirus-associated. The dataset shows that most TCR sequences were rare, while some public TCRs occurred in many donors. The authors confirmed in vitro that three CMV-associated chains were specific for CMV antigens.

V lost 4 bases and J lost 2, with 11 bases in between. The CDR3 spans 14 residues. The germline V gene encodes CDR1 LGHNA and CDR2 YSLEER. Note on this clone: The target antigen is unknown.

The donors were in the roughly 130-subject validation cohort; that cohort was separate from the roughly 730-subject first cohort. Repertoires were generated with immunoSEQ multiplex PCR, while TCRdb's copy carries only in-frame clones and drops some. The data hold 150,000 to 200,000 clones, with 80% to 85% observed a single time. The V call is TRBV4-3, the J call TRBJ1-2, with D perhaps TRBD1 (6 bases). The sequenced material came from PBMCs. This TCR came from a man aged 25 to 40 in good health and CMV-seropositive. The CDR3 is CASSRNTGNYGYTF. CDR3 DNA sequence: TGCGCCAGCAGCCGGAATACAGGGAACTATGGCTACACCTTC.